This paragraph reports one T cell receptor (beta chain). The antigen is undetermined. Every donor was a healthy person donating bone marrow. Germline V gene data show CDR1 as MNHNS and CDR2 as SASEGT. The length of the CDR3 is 15 residues. Deletions cut 3 bases from V and 4 bases from J, with 12 bases between. PCR primers comprised 60 Vbeta and 13 Jbeta primers. Sequencing was performed with immunoSEQ multiplex PCR; in TCRdb, only in-frame clones are kept and a portion is missing. The sample has about 75,000 clones. This sample is part of a study of cytomegalovirus exposure and HLA in healthy donors. Study outcomes and limitations: When a later analysis compared HLA-associated TCR beta chains with equally common others, the HLA-associated chains turned out to be more clonally expanded and to have lower generation probabilities.

The specimen sequenced was PBMCs. The receptor was derived from a man between 35 and 55 years old in good health and CMV-seronegative. The V gene is TRBV6-1, the J gene TRBJ1-4; D remains ambiguous. CDR3 in amino acids: CASSDETGSNEKLFF. In nucleotides, the CDR3 is TGTGCCAGCAGTGACGAGACGGGAAGTAATGAAAAACTGTTTTTT.